The 28 T cell receptor beta chains below all came from one sample that was sequenced in a study of OX40 agonist ivuxolimab in advanced cancers. Profiled with immunoSEQ multiplex PCR; TCRdb holds only in-frame clones, not every one. The sample has 100,000 or so clones, less than 95% seen once; the top ten hold under 0.4%. The material was CD4+ or CD8+ T cells sorted from blood, obtained in a trial of the OX40 agonist ivuxolimab. Source of these receptors: an adult with an advanced solid tumor such as melanoma, head and neck, liver or kidney cancer.

The chain combines TRBV27 with TRBJ2-1; D remains ambiguous. With 5 bases removed from V and 6 bases from J, the gap between germline ends came to 11 bases. There are 13 residues in the CDR3. Germline loops: CDR1 MNHEY, CDR2 SMNVEV (reference sequence). CDR3: CASSLTTGNEQFF. The CDR3 DNA follows: TGTGCCAGCAGTCTGACAACGGGCAATGAGCAGTTCTTC.

The chain recombines TRBV18 with TRBJ1-1, with D unclear. The CDR3 loop spans 14 amino acids. Germline V gene data show CDR1 as KGHSH and CDR2 as LQKENI. The V and J ends lost 2 bases and 4 bases respectively, with 11 bases between them. CDR3: CASSPLRDGTEAFF. In nucleotides, the CDR3 is TGTGCCAGCTCACCATTGAGGGATGGCACTGAAGCTTTCTTT.

The chain employs TRBV4-1 and TRBJ2-7; a weak D match, TRBD2 (5 bases). Between the trimmed V and J ends, which lost 4 bases and 5 bases, there was a span of 21 bases. Germline lookup yields CDR1 MGHRA and CDR2 YSYEKL. CDR3 size: 16 residues. CDR3 sequence: CASSPSRRGLKHEQYF. Here the CDR3 DNA reads TGCGCCAGCAGCCCCTCCCGCCGGGGTCTCAAACACGAGCAGTACTTC.

This rearrangement joins TRBV6-5 to TRBJ2-7; TRBD1 agrees at 8 bases. CDR3 size: 13 residues. The J segment lost 7 bases and the V segment lost 6 bases, leaving 8 bases of the junction unmatched. The V gene's germline CDR1 is MNHEY and CDR2 SVGAGI. In nucleotides, the CDR3 is TGTGCCAGCAGGCGGGACAGGACAGGGGAGCAGTACTTC. Translating gives CASRRDRTGEQYF.

The chain combines TRBV28 with TRBJ2-7, with D possibly being TRBD1 (9 bases). This CDR3 region has 14 residues. Germline loops: CDR1 MDHEN, CDR2 SYDVKM. V shed 7 bases and J shed 6 bases, with 19 bases lying between them. This CDR3 reads CASTRGGQGGEQYF. The DNA for the CDR3 is TGTGCCAGCACTCGGGGGGGACAGGGTGGCGAGCAGTACTTC. The full variable domain, rest sourced from reference TRBV28 and TRBJ2-7, is DVKVTQSSRYLVKRTGEKVFLECVQDMDHENMFWYRQDPGLGLRLIYFSYDVKMKEKGDIPEGYSVSREKKERFSLILESASTNQTSMYLCASTRGGQGGEQYFGPGTRLTVT.

The rearrangement joins TRBV7-9 to TRBJ2-3; 12 bases agree with TRBD1. In germline, CDR1 is SEHNR, CDR2 FQNEAQ (reference sequence). CDR3 length: 17 amino acids. The V and J ends lost 2 bases and 4 bases, in that order; junction bases with no gene match: 7. DNA of the CDR3: TGTGCCAGCAGCTTATTGGGACAGGGGGCTAAGGCAGATACGCAGTATTTT. This codes for CASSLLGQGAKADTQYF.

V and J are TRBV4-3 and TRBJ2-5, with TRBD1 identical over 7 bases. The germline V gene encodes CDR1 LGHNA and CDR2 YSLEER. This CDR3 is 16 amino acids long. The trim removed 4 bases at V and 4 bases at J, leaving 12 bases unmatched. CDR3 nucleotides: TGCGCCAGCAGCCGTCAGGGCAGGGGGATTGTAGAGACCCAGTACTTC. The encoded protein is CASSRQGRGIVETQYF.

The chain has TRBV7-2 and TRBJ1-5, with 7 bases identical to TRBD1. The CDR3 totals 15 residues. V trimming: 4 bases; J trimming: 4 bases; junction bases outside the gene matches: 7. Per germline, CDR1 SGHTA and CDR2 FQGNSA. As DNA, the CDR3 is TGTGCCAGCAGCTCCGTGACAGGGTCAAATCAGCCCCAGCATTTT. This codes for CASSSVTGSNQPQHF.

V is TRBV28 and J is TRBJ1-1, with TRBD1 matching over 9 bases. The J segment lost 4 bases and the V segment lost 5 bases, leaving 8 bases of the junction unmatched. CDR3 size: 15 residues. CDR1 and CDR2 from the germline V gene are MDHEN and SYDVKM. CDR3 DNA: TGTGCCAGCAGTCTCCTCCGGACAGGGGCCACTGAAGCTTTCTTT. Amino acid sequence: CASSLLRTGATEAFF.

The rearrangement links TRBV7-9 to TRBJ2-1, with TRBD1 identical over 9 bases. This CDR3 comprises 15 residues. Germline CDR1 SEHNR, CDR2 FQNEAQ (reference sequence). Germline trimming cut 7 bases from V and 4 bases from J; bases unmatched to any gene: 8. The CDR3 region is CASTPDRGDYNEQFF. CDR3 bases: TGTGCCAGCACCCCCGACAGGGGGGATTACAATGAGCAGTTCTTC.

The rearrangement links TRBV5-1 to TRBJ2-5; 9 nucleotides match TRBD2. The germline gives CDR1 SGHRS, CDR2 YFSETQ. Trimming took 0 bases from V and 5 from J; bases not matched to a gene: 5. CDR3 length: 15 residues. The CDR3: CASSLEGLARETQYF. The CDR3 DNA sequence: TGCGCCAGCAGCTTGGAGGGACTAGCTAGGGAGACCCAGTACTTC.

The count of this clone is one. This chain links TRBV7-2 with TRBJ2-1; D might be TRBD1 (5 bases). Germline V CDR1 and CDR2: SGHTA, FQGNSA. Trimming took 3 bases from V and 12 from J, leaving 18 bases between them. The CDR3 runs 14 residues. The CDR3 here is CASSFETATMTQFF. The CDR3 DNA sequence: TGTGCCAGCAGCTTCGAGACAGCTACAATGACGCAGTTCTTC.

This chain links TRBV2 with TRBJ1-3; D perhaps matches TRBD1 (5 bases). CDR1 SNHLY and CDR2 FYNNEI come from the germline V gene. V gave up 4 bases and J gave up 9 bases, with 13 bases separating them. The CDR3 totals 13 residues. The DNA of the CDR3 is TGTGCCAGCAGTGGGGGGGTTGGACGCACCATATATTTT. Translating gives CASSGGVGRTIYF.

This clone was detected only once. The rearrangement uses TRBV4-3 and TRBJ1-3; no clear D. The CDR3 extends over 16 amino acids. The germline V and J ends were trimmed by 1 base and 0 bases, with 10 bases remaining between them. Germline V gives CDR1 LGHNA, CDR2 YSLEER. The CDR3 reads CASSQGGGTSGNTIYF. The DNA of the CDR3 is TGCGCCAGCAGCCAAGGAGGTGGAACCTCTGGAAACACCATATATTTT.

The rearrangement uses TRBV28 and TRBJ1-5; D uncertain. Germline lookup yields CDR1 MDHEN and CDR2 SYDVKM. Deletions cut 6 bases from V and 3 bases from J, with 6 bases between. The CDR3 has 12 residues. The CDR3 sequence: CASREINQPQHF. CDR3 coding DNA: TGTGCCAGCAGGGAAATCAATCAGCCCCAGCATTTT.

This chain connects TRBV6-1 to TRBJ1-5; D is uncertain. Trimming left V 2 bases short and J 4 bases short, with 6 bases between. The CDR3 contains 13 residues. Germline values: CDR1 MNHNS, CDR2 SASEGT. The CDR3 sequence is CASSEMWNQPQHF. Written as DNA, the CDR3 is TGTGCCAGCAGTGAAATGTGGAATCAGCCCCAGCATTTT.

This sequence joins TRBV4-3 and TRBJ2-7, with 10 bases identical to TRBD1. CDR3 length: 13 residues. Germline trimming cut 5 bases from V and 5 bases from J; bases unmatched to any gene: 3. The germline gives CDR1 LGHNA, CDR2 YSLEER. CDR3 amino acids: CASSYDRGHEQYF. CDR3 bases: TGCGCCAGCAGCTATGACAGGGGGCACGAGCAGTACTTC.

In this sample, this clone turned up a few times. This chain connects TRBV19 to TRBJ2-5; D not resolved. This CDR3 spans 12 amino acids. V was shortened by 9 bases and J by 5 bases, with 13 bases between the two germline ends. The V gene's germline CDR1 is LNHDA and CDR2 SQIVND (reference sequence). DNA for the CDR3: TGTGCCAGCTCTGGGGTAGGGGAGACCCAGTACTTC. Translated: CASSGVGETQYF.

The CDR3 region is CASSAPRDRGSNTGELFF. CDR3 DNA sequence: TGTGCCAGCAGCGCGCCCCGGGACAGGGGTTCGAACACCGGGGAGCTGTTTTTT. The genes are TRBV7-3 and TRBJ2-2; TRBD1 matches at 10 bases. The trim removed 5 bases at V and 0 bases at J, leaving 9 bases unmatched. CDR3 length: 18 amino acids. CDR1 and CDR2 from the germline V gene are SGHTA and FQGTGA. Full variable domain (missing parts from reference TRBV7-3 and TRBJ2-2): GAGVSQTPSNKVTEKGKYVELRCDPISGHTALYWYRQSLGQGPEFLIYFQGTGAADDSGLPNDRFFAVRPEGSVSTLKIQRTERGDSAVYLCASSAPRDRGSNTGELFFGEGSRLTVL.

The genes are TRBV7-9 and TRBJ2-2, with D uncertain. With 1 base removed from V and 7 bases from J, the gap between germline ends came to 7 bases. The germline V gene has CDR1 SEHNR and CDR2 FQNEAQ (reference sequence). There are 13 residues in the CDR3. The CDR3 protein is CASSLETLGELFF. The CDR3 bases are TGTGCCAGCAGCTTAGAGACCCTCGGGGAGCTGTTTTTT.

The chain couples TRBV19 to TRBJ2-3; 9 bases line up with TRBD1. J lost 1 base, V lost 7 bases, and 9 bases had no gene match. Germline assignment: CDR1 LNHDA and CDR2 SQIVND (reference sequence). The length of the CDR3 is 16 residues. The CDR3 sequence is CASTRQGDLRTDTQYF. The CDR3 DNA is TGTGCCAGTACGCGACAGGGGGATCTTCGCACAGATACGCAGTATTTT. Looking up the rest from reference TRBV19 and TRBJ2-3 gives the full variable domain: DGGITQSPKYLFRKEGQNVTLSCEQNLNHDAMYWYRQDPGQGLRLIYYSQIVNDFQKGDIAEGYSVSREKKESFPLTVTSAQKNPTAFYLCASTRQGDLRTDTQYFGPGTRLTVL.

This clone was seen only once. The chain links TRBV9 to TRBJ2-1, with a weak D call TRBD1 (5 bases). Germline values: CDR1 SGDLS, CDR2 YYNGEE. The length of the CDR3 is 15 residues. Trimming removed 0 bases at V and 2 bases at J, with 9 bases between. The CDR3 sequence is CASSVAAGTYNEQFF. The CDR3 nucleotides are TGTGCCAGCAGCGTAGCCGCAGGGACCTACAATGAGCAGTTCTTC.

The V call is TRBV30, the J call TRBJ1-2; D not certain. The V end was cut by 3 bases, the J end by 1 base, with 9 bases between. Germline-derived CDR1 and CDR2 are GTSNPN and SVGIG (reference sequence). The CDR3 totals 13 residues. The CDR3 sequence: CAWRGRNNYGYTF. For the CDR3, the DNA is TGTGCCTGGAGGGGCAGGAATAACTATGGCTACACCTTC.

The chain is built from TRBV19 and TRBJ2-7, with 11 bases identical to TRBD2. Germline loops: CDR1 LNHDA, CDR2 SQIVND (reference sequence). V shed 6 bases and J 6 bases; nucleotides not matched to a gene: 4. This CDR3 is built from 13 residues. The CDR3 spells CASSVTSGTEQYF. As DNA, the CDR3 is TGTGCCAGTAGCGTGACTAGCGGGACCGAGCAGTACTTC.

The chain uses TRBV6-6 and TRBJ2-3, with 10 positions matching TRBD1. Germline V gene lookup returns CDR1 MNHNY and CDR2 SVGAGI (reference sequence). This CDR3 region has 14 residues. J gave up 6 bases and V 6 bases, and 6 bases lay outside the gene matches. The CDR3 DNA sequence: TGTGCCAGCAGAAAGGACAGGGGGTTTGATACGCAGTATTTT. Protein sequence: CASRKDRGFDTQYF.

This chain links TRBV7-2 with TRBJ2-5; unclear D gene. Germline CDR1 reads SGHTA; CDR2 reads FQGNSA. The CDR3 sequence is 14 residues long. Trimming removed 4 bases from V and 3 bases from J, with 12 bases in between. Here the CDR3 reads CASSSYSREETQYF. CDR3 coding DNA: TGTGCCAGCAGCTCCTATAGCAGAGAAGAGACCCAGTACTTC. The full variable domain, rest sourced from reference TRBV7-2 and TRBJ2-5, is GAGVSQSPSNKVTEKGKDVELRCDPISGHTALYWYRQSLGQGLEFLIYFQGNSAPDKSGLPSDRFSAERTGGSVSTLTIQRTQQEDSAVYLCASSSYSREETQYFGPGTRLLVL.

This chain joins TRBV6-1 and TRBJ2-3; D is undetermined. Looked up from germline, CDR1 is MNHNS and CDR2 is SASEGT. The V end was cut by 4 bases, the J end by 8 bases, with 10 bases between. This CDR3 comprises 12 residues. CDR3 region: CASSGPTGTQYF. The CDR3, as DNA: TGTGCCAGCAGTGGCCCCACGGGTACGCAGTATTTT.

CDR3 residues: CASSFAGAGYTF. The CDR3 DNA follows: TGTGCCAGCAGCTTTGCAGGGGCTGGCTACACCTTC. The genes are TRBV5-6 and TRBJ1-2; tentatively, D is TRBD1 (6 bases). Germline CDR1 SGHDT, CDR2 YYEEEE. CDR3 length: 12 residues. V was trimmed by 2 bases and J by 7 bases, leaving 9 bases between them.